This T cell receptor (beta chain) was sequenced during a study of T cell responses to AZD1222 COVID-19 vaccine. Study-level findings and limits: White British people made up most donors, females outnumbered males, and clonal diversity was possibly underestimated. Just a handful of people given AZD1222 tested seropositive at baseline. Without day 14 samples, only post-peak T cell repertoires were studied. Spike regions recognized by vaccine-associated CD4 TCRs spanned the protein, led by 160-218 and 743-854.

Details on this clone: The target antigen is unknown.

TCRdb's table, derived via immunoSEQ multiplex PCR, lists solely in-frame clones and lacks some. This table holds approximately 150,000 clones, around nine tenths found once. The CDR3 contains 15 residues. Germline assignment: CDR1 KGHSH and CDR2 LQKENI. With V trimmed by 3 bases and J by 6 bases, 9 bases remained unmatched. The source is an adult who received the AZD1222 COVID-19 vaccine. V gene TRBV18 combines with J gene TRBJ2-7; 9 nucleotides agree with TRBD2. This material consisted of peripheral blood, taken 28 days after the second AZD1222 dose. CDR3 sequence reads: CASSPGGGAPLEQYF. The CDR3 coding sequence is TGTGCCAGCTCACCTGGCGGGGGGGCCCCACTCGAGCAGTACTTC.